This T cell receptor (beta chain) is from a study of T-cell memory formation after mild COVID-19. Study as a whole: Largely donor-specific sequence clusters came from two donors.

TCR alpha and TCR beta cDNA libraries carrying sample barcodes and UMIs came from 5'RACE with constant-segment primers. Each CDR3 protein is one row after TCRdb ran MiXCR on the 5' RACE reads. Of 350,000 to 400,000 distinct CDR3 sequences listed, more than 20% are singletons. Study outcomes and limitations: Cross-reactive memory seemingly joined, as some responding clones were found in pre-infection memory.

This clonotype showed up just a few times. Its antigen is currently unknown. This TCR was recovered from an adult woman who had mild COVID-19 (a few samples of this study predate the infection). Cell type and time point are not known. Sequences were obtained from PBMCs or a T cell subset sorted from them (not recorded which).

DNA for the CDR3: TGTGCCAGCAGCTTGAGTCCTAGCAATCAGCCCCAGCATTTT. It translates to CASSLSPSNQPQHF. J is TRBJ1-5 and V is TRBV5-6; D is ambiguous. This CDR3 region has 14 residues. Germline V gene data show CDR1 as SGHDT and CDR2 as YYEEEE. V shed 1 base and J shed 0 bases, with 5 bases lying between them.